This passage covers 8 T cell receptor beta chains from one sample sequenced in a study of shared T cell receptors in the human thymus. The table came from immunoSEQ multiplex PCR; TCRdb's copy has only in-frame clones and leaves some out. The data hold some 720,000 clones, with roughly 88% observed a single time. The same sample was also used in a study of human thymus T cells.

The sample taken for sequencing was thymocytes. The receptors were gathered from a boy less than two years old with a congenital heart defect.

The chain recombines TRBV19 with TRBJ1-1, with no clear D. The germline gives CDR1 LNHDA, CDR2 SQIVND (reference sequence). The CDR3 has 13 amino acids. With 4 bases removed from V and 3 bases from J, the gap between germline ends came to 9 bases. DNA for the CDR3: TGTGCCAGTAGTACAGCCAGGCACACTGAAGCTTTCTTT. Translating it yields CASSTARHTEAFF.

This clone was found a few times. The chain combines TRBV5-8 with TRBJ2-7, with 9 nucleotides matching TRBD2. Germline V gene lookup returns CDR1 SGHTS and CDR2 YDEGEE. The CDR3 has 17 amino acids. V shed 0 bases, J shed 2 bases, and the junction held 9 bases outside the gene matches. The CDR3 sequence is CASSLEVGGLATYEQYF. The CDR3 bases are TGTGCCAGCAGCTTGGAGGTCGGGGGACTAGCAACCTACGAGCAGTACTTC. The full variable domain, in which reference TRBV5-8 and TRBJ2-7 provide the parts outside the CDR3, is EAGVTQSPTHLIKTRGQQATLRCSPISGHTSVYWYQQALGLGLQFLLWYDEGEERNRGNFPPRFSGRQFPNYSSELNVNALELEDSALYLCASSLEVGGLATYEQYFGPGTRLTVT.

The V call is TRBV19, the J call TRBJ1-5, with D possibly TRBD1 on 6 matching bases. Germline V gene data show CDR1 as LNHDA and CDR2 as SQIVND (reference sequence). This CDR3 is built from 15 residues. V lost 0 bases to trimming and J lost 6 bases, with 12 bases between them. The CDR3, as DNA: TGTGCCAGTAGTATAGAAGGGGGTGCGGGTCAGCCCCAGCATTTT. Its translation is CASSIEGGAGQPQHF.

This clone was seen once. The chain combines TRBV4-2 with TRBJ1-5; the match to TRBD1 covers 8 bases. V was clipped by 0 bases and J by 5 bases; unmatched bases: 3. Per the germline V gene, CDR1 is LGHNA and CDR2 is YNFKEQ. The CDR3 covers 15 residues. CDR3 protein: CASSQDARGHQPQHF. CDR3 DNA: TGTGCCAGCAGCCAAGATGCCAGGGGGCATCAGCCCCAGCATTTT.

The chain employs TRBV20-1 and TRBJ1-1; D is ambiguous. The CDR3 loop spans 11 amino acids. Deletions cut 5 bases from V and 5 bases from J, with 9 bases between. CDR1 and CDR2 (germline): DFQATT, SNEGSKA (reference sequence). CDR3 residues: CSAPMRTEAFF. CDR3 coding DNA: TGCAGTGCTCCTATGAGAACTGAAGCTTTCTTT.

The rearrangement joins TRBV18 to TRBJ2-7; 10 positions agree with TRBD2. This CDR3 comprises 19 residues. V dropped 6 bases and J dropped 6; count of bases not matched to a gene: 23. CDR1 and CDR2 from the germline V gene are KGHSH and LQKENI. The CDR3 DNA sequence: TGTGCCAGCTCTCCAAACCCAATAGCGGGAGGTCCGGGTGGTGGCGAGCAGTACTTC. Translated, it gives CASSPNPIAGGPGGGEQYF.

CDR3 in amino acids: CASSQDKLAGEDTGELFF. In nucleotides, the CDR3 is TGCGCCAGCAGCCAAGATAAACTAGCGGGAGAAGACACCGGGGAGCTGTTTTTT. The V call is TRBV4-1, the J call TRBJ2-2, with TRBD2 identical over 11 bases. V lost 0 bases and J lost 3; bases outside the gene matches: 6. CDR3 length: 18 amino acids. Per the germline V gene, CDR1 is MGHRA and CDR2 is YSYEKL.

This sequence joins TRBV4-1 and TRBJ2-7; the D is unclear. CDR1 is MGHRA and CDR2 is YSYEKL in the germline V gene. The CDR3 extends over 14 amino acids. Trimming removed 0 bases at V and 6 bases at J, with 12 bases between. CDR3 bases: TGCGCCAGCAGCCAAGAGGGCTCGGCTTCCGAGCAGTACTTC. This codes for CASSQEGSASEQYF.